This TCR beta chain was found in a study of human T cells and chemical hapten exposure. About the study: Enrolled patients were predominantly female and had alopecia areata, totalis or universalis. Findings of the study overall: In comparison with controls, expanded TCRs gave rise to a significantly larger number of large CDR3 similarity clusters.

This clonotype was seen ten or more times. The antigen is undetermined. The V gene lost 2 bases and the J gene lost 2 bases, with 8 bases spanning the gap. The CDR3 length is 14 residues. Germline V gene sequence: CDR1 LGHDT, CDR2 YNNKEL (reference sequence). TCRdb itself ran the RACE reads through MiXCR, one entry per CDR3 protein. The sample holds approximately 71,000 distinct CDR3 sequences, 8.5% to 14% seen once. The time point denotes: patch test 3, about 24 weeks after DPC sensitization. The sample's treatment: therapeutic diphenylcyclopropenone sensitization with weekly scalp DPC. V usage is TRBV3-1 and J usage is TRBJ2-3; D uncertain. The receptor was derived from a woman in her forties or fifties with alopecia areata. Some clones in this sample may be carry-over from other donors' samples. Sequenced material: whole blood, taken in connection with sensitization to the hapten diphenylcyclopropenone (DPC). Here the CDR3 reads CASSQQRNTDTQYF. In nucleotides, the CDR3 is TGTGCCAGCAGCCAACAGAGGAACACAGATACGCAGTATTTT.